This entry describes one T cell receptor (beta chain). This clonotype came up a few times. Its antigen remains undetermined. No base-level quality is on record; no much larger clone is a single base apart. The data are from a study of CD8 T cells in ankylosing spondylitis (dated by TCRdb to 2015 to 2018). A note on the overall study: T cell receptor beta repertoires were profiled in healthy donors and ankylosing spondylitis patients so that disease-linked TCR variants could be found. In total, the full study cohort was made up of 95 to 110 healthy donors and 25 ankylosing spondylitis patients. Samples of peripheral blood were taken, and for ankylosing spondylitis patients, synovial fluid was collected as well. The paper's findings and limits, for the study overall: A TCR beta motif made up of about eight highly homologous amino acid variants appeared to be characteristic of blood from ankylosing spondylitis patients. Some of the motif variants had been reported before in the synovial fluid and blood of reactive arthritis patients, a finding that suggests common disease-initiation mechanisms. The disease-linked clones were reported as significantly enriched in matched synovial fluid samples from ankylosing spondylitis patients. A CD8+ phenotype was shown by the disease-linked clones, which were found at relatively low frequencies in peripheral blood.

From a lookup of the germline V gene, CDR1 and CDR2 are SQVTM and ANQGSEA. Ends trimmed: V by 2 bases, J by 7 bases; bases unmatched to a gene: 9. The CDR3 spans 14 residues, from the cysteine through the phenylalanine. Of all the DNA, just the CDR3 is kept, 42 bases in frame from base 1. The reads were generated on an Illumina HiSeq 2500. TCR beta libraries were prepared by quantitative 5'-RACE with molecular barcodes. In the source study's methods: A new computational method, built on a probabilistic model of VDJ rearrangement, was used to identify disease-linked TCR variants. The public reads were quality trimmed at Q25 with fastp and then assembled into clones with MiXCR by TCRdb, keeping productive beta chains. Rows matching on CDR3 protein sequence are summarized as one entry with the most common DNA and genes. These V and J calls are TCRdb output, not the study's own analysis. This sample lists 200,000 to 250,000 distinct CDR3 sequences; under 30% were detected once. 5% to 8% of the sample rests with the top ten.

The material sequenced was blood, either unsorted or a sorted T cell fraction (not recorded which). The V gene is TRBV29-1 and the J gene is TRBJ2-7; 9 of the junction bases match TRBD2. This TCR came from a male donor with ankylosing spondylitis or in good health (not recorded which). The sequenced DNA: TGCAGCGTTGAAACGACGCTAGCGGGACGTGAGCAGTACTTC. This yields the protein CSVETTLAGREQYF.